A single sample gave rise to the 10 T cell receptor beta chains below, sequenced in a study of graft-versus-host responses after intestinal transplantation. CFSE-labeled responder cells (about 200,000) were plated with about 200,000 irradiated, violet-dye-labeled stimulator cells. Method: immunoSEQ multiplex PCR; TCRdb's copy keeps in-frame clones and lacks some. This sample has about 23,000 clones; about two fifths occur once, and the top ten carry around 1.5%. This sample comprised alloreactive CD8+ T cells from a mixed lymphocyte reaction culture, obtained before transplantation. Subset noted: CFSE-low proliferating T cells sorted from roughly 6-day pre-transplant mixed lymphocyte reaction (GvH or HvG direction). The receptors shown here come from a human patient who was an organ donor for intestinal transplantation.

This clone was seen only a few times. The V call is TRBV30, the J call TRBJ1-3; D call uncertain. Trimming pared 0 bases from V and 0 bases from J, leaving 9 bases between. The CDR3 consists of 15 residues. Germline V gene sequence: CDR1 GTSNPN, CDR2 SVGIG (reference sequence). The CDR3 nucleotides are TGTGCCTGGAGTGTACTCCGAAGCTCTGGAAACACCATATATTTT. Its translation: CAWSVLRSSGNTIYF.

The chain recombines TRBV6-5 with TRBJ2-7; 7 bases are a match to TRBD1. CDR1 MNHEY and CDR2 SVGAGI come from the germline V gene. After removal of 2 bases from V and 4 bases from J, the junction contained 8 bases not matched to a gene. The CDR3 length is 15 residues. The CDR3 reads CASSYHWGTAYEQYF. Here the CDR3 DNA reads TGTGCCAGCAGTTACCACTGGGGGACAGCTTACGAGCAGTACTTC.

V gene TRBV4-1 combines with J gene TRBJ1-2; tentative D call: TRBD1 (5 bases). The V gene's germline CDR1 is MGHRA and CDR2 YSYEKL. The CDR3 has 15 residues. V was cut by 5 bases and J by 2 bases, with 15 bases left in between. The CDR3 coding sequence is TGCGCCAGCAGCGTTAGACCATGGGGGAACTATGGCTACACCTTC. Protein sequence: CASSVRPWGNYGYTF.

The rearrangement links TRBV4-1 to TRBJ1-1, with 7 bases aligning to TRBD1. This CDR3 region has 15 residues. Germline CDR1 is MGHRA and CDR2 is YSYEKL. Trimming took 4 bases from V and 4 from J; bases not matched to a gene: 9. Here the CDR3 reads CASSRNRGSSTEAFF. The CDR3 nucleotides read TGCGCCAGCAGCCGGAACAGGGGCTCGAGCACTGAAGCTTTCTTT.

About this clone: One end of the junction does not line up with germline, which may come from a read error. The chain is built from TRBV6-5 and TRBJ2-5; no clear D gene. TRBJ2-7 matches the DNA end more closely, so the J call is doubtful. The CDR3 has 15 amino acids. Looked up from germline, CDR1 is MNHEY and CDR2 is SVGAGI. In DNA, the CDR3 is TGTGCCTGCAGTCTTGGGCAGGCCCTAGGGCACGAGCAGTACTTC. Translating gives CACSLGQALGHEQYF.

V usage is TRBV5-5 and J usage is TRBJ2-7; D may be TRBD2 (5 bases). Trimming removed 6 bases at V and 2 bases at J, with 15 bases between. Germline CDR1 is SGHKS and CDR2 is YYEKEE (reference sequence). This CDR3 has 14 amino acids. The CDR3 DNA reads as TGTGCCAGCACTCTTTCGAGAGGGCCCTACGAGCAGTACTTC. Translation gives CASTLSRGPYEQYF.

The chain combines TRBV18 with TRBJ2-1, with TRBD1 as a possible D gene (5 bases). The length of the CDR3 is 16 residues. CDR1 and CDR2 from the germline V gene are KGHSH and LQKENI. The V and J ends lost 0 bases and 1 base respectively, with 10 bases between them. CDR3: CASSPPTAGSYNEQFF. As DNA, the CDR3 is TGTGCCAGCTCACCACCGACGGCAGGGTCCTACAATGAGCAGTTCTTC.

This clone was seen only a few times. The chain combines TRBV18 with TRBJ2-3; the D is unclear. This CDR3 spans 14 amino acids. Germline V gene lookup returns CDR1 KGHSH and CDR2 LQKENI. Trimming pared 6 bases from V and 0 bases from J, leaving 10 bases between. The CDR3 nucleotides are TGTGCCAGCTCGTGGCTCTCTAGCACAGATACGCAGTATTTT. Its translation is CASSWLSSTDTQYF.

The J gene is TRBJ2-1, the V gene TRBV7-2; 8 bases are a match to TRBD2. The CDR3 consists of 14 residues. V shed 1 base, J shed 10 bases, and the junction held 6 bases outside the gene matches. Germline CDR1 reads SGHTA; CDR2 reads FQGNSA. CDR3 sequence: CASSLGSGIREQFF. Here the CDR3 DNA reads TGTGCCAGCAGCTTAGGTAGCGGGATCCGGGAGCAGTTCTTC.

The chain has TRBV13 and TRBJ2-2; D is unresolved. Trimming shortened V by 5 bases and J by 1 base, and 8 bases separated the two germline ends. The CDR3 has 14 amino acids. Germline V gene data show CDR1 as PRHDT and CDR2 as FYEKMQ (reference sequence). For the CDR3, the DNA is TGTGCCAGCAGCCCCTCAGTGAACACCGGGGAGCTGTTTTTT. Translation: CASSPSVNTGELFF.